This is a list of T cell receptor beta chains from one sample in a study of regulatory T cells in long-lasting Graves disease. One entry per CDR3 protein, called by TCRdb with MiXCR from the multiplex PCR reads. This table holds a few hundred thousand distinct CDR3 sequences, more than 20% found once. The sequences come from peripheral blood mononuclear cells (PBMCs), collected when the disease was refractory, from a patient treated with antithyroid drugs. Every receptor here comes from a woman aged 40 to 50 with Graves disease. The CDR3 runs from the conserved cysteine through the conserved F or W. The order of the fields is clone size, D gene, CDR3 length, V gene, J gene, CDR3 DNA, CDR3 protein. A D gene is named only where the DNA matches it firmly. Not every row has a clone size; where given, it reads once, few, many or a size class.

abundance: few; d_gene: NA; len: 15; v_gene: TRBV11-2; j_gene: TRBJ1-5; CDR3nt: TGTGCCAGCAGCTTGAGTACAATTGGCAATCAGCCCCAGCATTTT; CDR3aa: CASSLSTIGNQPQHF
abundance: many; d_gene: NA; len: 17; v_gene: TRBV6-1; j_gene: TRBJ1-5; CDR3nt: TGTGCCAGCAGTGATCGATTCGGGCAGGTCGCCAATCAGCCCCAGCATTTT; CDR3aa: CASSDRFGQVANQPQHF
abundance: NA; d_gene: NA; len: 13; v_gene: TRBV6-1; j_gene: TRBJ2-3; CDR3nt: TGTGCCAGCAGTACCGGACGGACAGATACGCAGTATTTT; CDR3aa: CASSTGRTDTQYF
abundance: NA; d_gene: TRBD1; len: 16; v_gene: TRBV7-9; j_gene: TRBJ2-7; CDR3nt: TGTGCCAGCAGCCCCGGACAGGGACCCTTTCCATACGAGCAGTACTTC; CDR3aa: CASSPGQGPFPYEQYF
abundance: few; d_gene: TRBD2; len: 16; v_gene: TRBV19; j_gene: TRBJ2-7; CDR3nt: TGTGCCAGTAGTCCGGAGACTAGCGGGATCACCTACGAGCAGTACTTC; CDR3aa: CASSPETSGITYEQYF
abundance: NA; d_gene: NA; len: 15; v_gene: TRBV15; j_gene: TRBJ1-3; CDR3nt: TGTGCCACCAGCAGAGTAGGTGACAGAGGAAACACCATATATTTT; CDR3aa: CATSRVGDRGNTIYF
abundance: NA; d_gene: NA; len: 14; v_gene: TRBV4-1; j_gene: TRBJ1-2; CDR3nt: TGCGCCAGCAGCCATGGGGACACCACTTATGGCTACACCTTC; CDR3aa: CASSHGDTTYGYTF
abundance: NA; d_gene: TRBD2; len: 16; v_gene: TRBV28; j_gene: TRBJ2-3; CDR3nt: TGTGCCAGCAGCCTGACTAGCGGGAGGGCCCAAGATACGCAGTATTTT; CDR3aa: CASSLTSGRAQDTQYF
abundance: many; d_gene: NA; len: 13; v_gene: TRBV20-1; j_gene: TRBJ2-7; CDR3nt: TGCAGTGCTAGGTTCACAGGGAACCACGAGCAGTACTTC; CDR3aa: CSARFTGNHEQYF
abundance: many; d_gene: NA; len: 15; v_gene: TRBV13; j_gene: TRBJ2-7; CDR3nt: TGTGCCAGCAGCTTAGCGCGGGGGCCCTTTTACGAGCAGTACTTC; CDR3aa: CASSLARGPFYEQYF
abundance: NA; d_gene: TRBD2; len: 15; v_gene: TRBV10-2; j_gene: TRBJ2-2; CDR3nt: TGCGCCAGCAGGGTAGCGGGAGGGCCCACCGGGGAGCTGTTTTTT; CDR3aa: CASRVAGGPTGELFF
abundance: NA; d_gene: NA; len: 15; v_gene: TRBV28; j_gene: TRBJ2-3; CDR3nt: TGTGCCAGCCGACCCTTTGAGGGGCTCACAGATACGCAGTATTTT; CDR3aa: CASRPFEGLTDTQYF
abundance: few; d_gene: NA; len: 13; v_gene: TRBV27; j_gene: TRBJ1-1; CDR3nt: TGTGCCAGCAGTTTATCGAAGGCAACTGAAGCTTTCTTT; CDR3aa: CASSLSKATEAFF
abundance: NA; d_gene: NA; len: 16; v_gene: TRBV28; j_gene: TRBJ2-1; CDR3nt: TGTGCCAGCAGGCCTCTCACTGCGGGGAGGAGGCATGAGCAGTTCTTC; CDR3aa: CASRPLTAGRRHEQFF
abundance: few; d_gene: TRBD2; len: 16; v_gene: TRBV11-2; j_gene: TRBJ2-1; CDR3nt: TGTGCCAGCAGCTTAGATCTAGGACTAGCGGGAGACGAGCAGTTCTTC; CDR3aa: CASSLDLGLAGDEQFF
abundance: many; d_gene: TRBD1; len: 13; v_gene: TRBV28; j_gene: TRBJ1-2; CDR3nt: TGTGCCAGCAATCAACAGGGGAACTATGGCTACACCTTC; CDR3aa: CASNQQGNYGYTF
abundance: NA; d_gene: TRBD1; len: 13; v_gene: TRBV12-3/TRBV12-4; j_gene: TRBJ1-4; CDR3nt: TGTGCCGGCAGTGGACAGGGAGATGAAAAACTGTTTTTC; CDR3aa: CAGSGQGDEKLFF
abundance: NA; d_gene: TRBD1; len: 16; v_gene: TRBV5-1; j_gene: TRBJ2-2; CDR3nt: TGCGCCAGCAGCTCACAGGGGGCCCCGAACACCGGGGAGCTGTTTTTT; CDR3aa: CASSSQGAPNTGELFF
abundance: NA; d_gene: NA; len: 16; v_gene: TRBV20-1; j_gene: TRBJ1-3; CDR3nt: TGCAGTGCCTACCGCCAGGGTATAACCTCTGGAAACACCATATATTTT; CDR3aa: CSAYRQGITSGNTIYF
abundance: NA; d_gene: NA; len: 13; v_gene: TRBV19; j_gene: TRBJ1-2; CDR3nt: TGTGCCAGTAGTATGGGGTCACGTTATGGCTACACCTTC; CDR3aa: CASSMGSRYGYTF
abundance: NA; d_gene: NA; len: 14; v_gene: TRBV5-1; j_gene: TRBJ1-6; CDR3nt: TGCGCCAGCAGCTTAGGGGGAGAAGATTCACCCCTCCACTTT; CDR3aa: CASSLGGEDSPLHF
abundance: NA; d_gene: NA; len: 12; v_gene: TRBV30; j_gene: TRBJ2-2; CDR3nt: TGTGCCTGGGGGTCGGACACCGGGGAGCTGTTTTTT; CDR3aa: CAWGSDTGELFF
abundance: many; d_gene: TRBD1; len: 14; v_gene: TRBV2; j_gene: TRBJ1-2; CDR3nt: TGTGCCAGCAGTGCTTGGACAGGGAACTATGGCTACACCTTC; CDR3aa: CASSAWTGNYGYTF
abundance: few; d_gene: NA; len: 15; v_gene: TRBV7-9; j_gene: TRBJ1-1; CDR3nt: TGTGCCAGCAGCTTAGGGGTTCAGGTGAACACTGAAGCTTTCTTT; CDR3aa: CASSLGVQVNTEAFF
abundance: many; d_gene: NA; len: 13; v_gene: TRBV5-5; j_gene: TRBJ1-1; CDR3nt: TGTGCCAGCAGCTTGCGGGGGGAAACTGAAGCTTTCTTT; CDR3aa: CASSLRGETEAFF
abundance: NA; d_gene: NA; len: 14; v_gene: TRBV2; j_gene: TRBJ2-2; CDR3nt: TGTGCCAGCAAGGCAACAGCGAACACCGGGGAGCTGTTTTTT; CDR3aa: CASKATANTGELFF
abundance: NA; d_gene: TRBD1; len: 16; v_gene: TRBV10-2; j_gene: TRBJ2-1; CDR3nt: TGCGCCAGCAGATACGCCGGGACAGGGGGTGGCAATGAGCAGTTCTTC; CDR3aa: CASRYAGTGGGNEQFF
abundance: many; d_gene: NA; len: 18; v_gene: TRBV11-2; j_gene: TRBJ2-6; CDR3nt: TGTGCCAGCAGCTTAATCAGGGACTTATACTCTGGGGCCAACGTCCTGACTTTC; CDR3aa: CASSLIRDLYSGANVLTF
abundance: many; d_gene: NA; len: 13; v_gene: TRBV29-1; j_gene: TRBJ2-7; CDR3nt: TGCAGCGCCCGGGGGCGACAGGTCAACGAGCAGTACTTC; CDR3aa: CSARGRQVNEQYF
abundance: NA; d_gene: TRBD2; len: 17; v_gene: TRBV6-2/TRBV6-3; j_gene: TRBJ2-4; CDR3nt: TGTGCCAGCAGACCCGGGACTAGCGGGAGGGAATTGAACATTCAGTACTTC; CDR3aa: CASRPGTSGRELNIQYF
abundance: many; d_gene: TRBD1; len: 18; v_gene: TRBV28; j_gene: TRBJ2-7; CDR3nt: TGTGCCAGCAGTTTAGTGAGGCTAACCGGGACAGGGACGTACGAGCAGTACTTC; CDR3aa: CASSLVRLTGTGTYEQYF
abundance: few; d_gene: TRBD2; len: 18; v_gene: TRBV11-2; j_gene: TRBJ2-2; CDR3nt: TGTGCCAGCAGCTTAGATCTAGCGGGAGGCGGTGACACCGGGGAGCTGTTTTTT; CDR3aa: CASSLDLAGGGDTGELFF
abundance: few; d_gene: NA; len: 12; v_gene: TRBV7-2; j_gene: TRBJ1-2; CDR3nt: TGTGCCAGCAGCTTACGAATAATCGGCTACACCTTC; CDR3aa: CASSLRIIGYTF
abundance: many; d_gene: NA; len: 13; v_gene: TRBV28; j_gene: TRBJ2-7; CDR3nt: TGTGCCAGCAGGCGGGACTTCAACTACGAGCAGTACTTC; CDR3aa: CASRRDFNYEQYF
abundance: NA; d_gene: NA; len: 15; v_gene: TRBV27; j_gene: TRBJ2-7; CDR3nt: TGTGCCAGCAGTTCCCCAGGCGCCCCTTCCTACGAGCAGTACTTC; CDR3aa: CASSSPGAPSYEQYF
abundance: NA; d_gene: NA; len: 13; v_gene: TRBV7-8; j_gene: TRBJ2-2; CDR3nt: TGTGCCAGCAGCTTAGAATTTCACGGGGAGCTGTTTTTT; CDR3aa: CASSLEFHGELFF
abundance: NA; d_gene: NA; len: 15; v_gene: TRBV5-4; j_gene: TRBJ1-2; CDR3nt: TGTGCCAGCAGCCCCCAGACAGACCCGATGCATGGCTACACCTTC; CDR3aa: CASSPQTDPMHGYTF
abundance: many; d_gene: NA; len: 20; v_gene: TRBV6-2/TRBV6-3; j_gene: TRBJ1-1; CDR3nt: TGTGCCAGCAGTTACACACACTATTCTACCCGGGCCCTCAAAGGCACTGAAGCTTTCTTT; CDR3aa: CASSYTHYSTRALKGTEAFF
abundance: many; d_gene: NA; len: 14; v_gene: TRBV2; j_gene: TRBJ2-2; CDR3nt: TGTGCCAGCAGTGGGACAATCGTGAGCGGGGAGCTGTTTTTT; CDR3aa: CASSGTIVSGELFF
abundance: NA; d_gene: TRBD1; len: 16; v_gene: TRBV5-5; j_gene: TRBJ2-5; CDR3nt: TGTGCCAGCAGCCAAACCGGGACAGGAGTTAAAGAGACCCAGTACTTC; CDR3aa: CASSQTGTGVKETQYF
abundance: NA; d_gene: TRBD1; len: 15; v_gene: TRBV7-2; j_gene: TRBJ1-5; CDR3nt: TGTGCCAGCAGCTTGACCGGGACAGGGTATCAGCCCCAGCATTTT; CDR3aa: CASSLTGTGYQPQHF
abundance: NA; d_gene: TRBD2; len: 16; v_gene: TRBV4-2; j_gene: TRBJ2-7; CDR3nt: TGTGCCAGCAGCCCCGCCGGACTAGCGGGTAGGTACGAGCAGTACTTC; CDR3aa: CASSPAGLAGRYEQYF
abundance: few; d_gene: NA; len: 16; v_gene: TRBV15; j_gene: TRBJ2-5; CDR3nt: TGTGCCACCAGCAGAGATAGGGGCAGGGGAAGAGAGACCCAGTACTTC; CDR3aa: CATSRDRGRGRETQYF
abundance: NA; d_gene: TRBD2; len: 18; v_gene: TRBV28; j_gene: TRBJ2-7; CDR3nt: TGTGCCAGCAGTAAAAGGACTAGCGGGAGATCTGTGTGGTACGAGCAGTACTTC; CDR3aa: CASSKRTSGRSVWYEQYF
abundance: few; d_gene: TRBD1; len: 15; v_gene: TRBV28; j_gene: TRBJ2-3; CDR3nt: TGTGCCAGCAGTATCCCGGGACAGGGTGCAGATACGCAGTATTTT; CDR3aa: CASSIPGQGADTQYF
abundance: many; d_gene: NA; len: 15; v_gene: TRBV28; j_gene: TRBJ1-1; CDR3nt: TGTGCCAGCAGTACCTTCGGGGGAGCTAACACTGAAGCTTTCTTT; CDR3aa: CASSTFGGANTEAFF
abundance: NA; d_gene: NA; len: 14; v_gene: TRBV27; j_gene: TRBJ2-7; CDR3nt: TGTGCCAGCAGCCTCAGTGATGCCTCCTACGAGCAGTACTTC; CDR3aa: CASSLSDASYEQYF
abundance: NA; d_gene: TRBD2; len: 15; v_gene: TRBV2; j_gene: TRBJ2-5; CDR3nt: TGTGCCAGCAGTGAATGGCGGGAGAGCCAAGAGACCCAGTACTTC; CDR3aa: CASSEWRESQETQYF
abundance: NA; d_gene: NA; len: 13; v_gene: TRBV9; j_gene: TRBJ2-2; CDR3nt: TGTGCCAGCAGCGGGGCAGGGGAAGGGGAGCTGTTTTTT; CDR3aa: CASSGAGEGELFF
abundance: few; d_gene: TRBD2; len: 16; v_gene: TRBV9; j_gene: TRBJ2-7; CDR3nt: TGTGCCAGCAGCGTAGGGACTAGCGGGAAAAGCTACGAGCAGTACTTC; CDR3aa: CASSVGTSGKSYEQYF
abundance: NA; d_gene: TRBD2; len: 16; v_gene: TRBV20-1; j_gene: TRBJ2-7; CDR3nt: TGCAGTGCTAGAGATGCTGTGCGGCTAGCGGGCTACGAGCAGTACTTC; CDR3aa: CSARDAVRLAGYEQYF
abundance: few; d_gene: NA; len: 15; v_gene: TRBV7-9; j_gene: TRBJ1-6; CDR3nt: TGTGCCAGCAGCCCCACCGACGGGGTAAATTCACCCCTCCACTTT; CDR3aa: CASSPTDGVNSPLHF
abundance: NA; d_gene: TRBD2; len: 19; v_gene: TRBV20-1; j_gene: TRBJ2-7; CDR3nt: TGCAGTGCTAGAGCTCTAAGGACTAGCGACATTCCTATAAACTACGAGCAGTACTTC; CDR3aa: CSARALRTSDIPINYEQYF
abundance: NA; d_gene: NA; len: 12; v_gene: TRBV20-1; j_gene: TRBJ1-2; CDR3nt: TGCAGTGCTAGAGTAATATCCTATGGCTACACCTTC; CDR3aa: CSARVISYGYTF